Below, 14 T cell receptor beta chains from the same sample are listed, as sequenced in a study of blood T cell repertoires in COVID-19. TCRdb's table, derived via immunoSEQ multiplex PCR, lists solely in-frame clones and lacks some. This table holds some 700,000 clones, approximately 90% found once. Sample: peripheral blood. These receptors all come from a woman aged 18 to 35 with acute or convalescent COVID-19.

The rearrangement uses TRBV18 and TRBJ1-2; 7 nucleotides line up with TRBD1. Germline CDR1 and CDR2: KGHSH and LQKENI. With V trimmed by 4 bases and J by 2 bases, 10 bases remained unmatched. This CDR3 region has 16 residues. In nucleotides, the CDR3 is TGTGCCAGCTCACTATCCACCGGGACAGCCAACTATGGCTACACCTTC. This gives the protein CASSLSTGTANYGYTF.

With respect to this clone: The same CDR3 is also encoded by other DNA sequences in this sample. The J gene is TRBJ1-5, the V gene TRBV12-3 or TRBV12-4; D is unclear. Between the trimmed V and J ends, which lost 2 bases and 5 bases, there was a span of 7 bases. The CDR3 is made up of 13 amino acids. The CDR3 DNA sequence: TGTGCCAGCAGTTTATCAGGCGATCAGCCCCAGCATTTT. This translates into CASSLSGDQPQHF.

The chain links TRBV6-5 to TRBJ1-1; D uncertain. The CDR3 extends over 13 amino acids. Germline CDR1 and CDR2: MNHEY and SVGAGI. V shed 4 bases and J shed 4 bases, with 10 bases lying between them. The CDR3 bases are TGTGCCAGCAGTTTGGGAGGACCCACTGAAGCTTTCTTT. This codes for CASSLGGPTEAFF.

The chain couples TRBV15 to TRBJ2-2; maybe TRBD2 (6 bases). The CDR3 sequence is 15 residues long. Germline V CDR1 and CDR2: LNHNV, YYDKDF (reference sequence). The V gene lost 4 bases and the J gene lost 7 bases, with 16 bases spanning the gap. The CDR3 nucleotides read TGTGCCACCAGCACCACGGGGAGGCAGCACGGGGAGCTGTTTTTT. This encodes CATSTTGRQHGELFF.

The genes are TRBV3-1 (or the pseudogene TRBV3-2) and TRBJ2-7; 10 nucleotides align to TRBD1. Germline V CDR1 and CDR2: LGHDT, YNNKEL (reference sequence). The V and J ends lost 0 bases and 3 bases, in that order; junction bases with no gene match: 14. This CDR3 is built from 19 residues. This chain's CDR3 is CASSQERFLGQGGLYEQYF. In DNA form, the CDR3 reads TGTGCCAGCAGCCAAGAACGGTTTTTAGGACAGGGGGGACTCTACGAGCAGTACTTC.

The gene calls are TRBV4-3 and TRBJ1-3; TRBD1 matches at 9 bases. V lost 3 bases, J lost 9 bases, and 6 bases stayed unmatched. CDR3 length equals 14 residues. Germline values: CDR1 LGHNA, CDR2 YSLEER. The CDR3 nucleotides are TGCGCCAGCAGCCAGGACAGGGGAATGAGCACCATATATTTT. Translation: CASSQDRGMSTIYF.

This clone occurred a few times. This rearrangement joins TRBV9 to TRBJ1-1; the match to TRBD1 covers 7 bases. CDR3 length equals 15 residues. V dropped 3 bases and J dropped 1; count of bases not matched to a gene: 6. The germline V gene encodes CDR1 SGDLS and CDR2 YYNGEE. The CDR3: CASSATRGSNTEAFF. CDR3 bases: TGTGCCAGCAGCGCCACCAGGGGGTCGAACACTGAAGCTTTCTTT.

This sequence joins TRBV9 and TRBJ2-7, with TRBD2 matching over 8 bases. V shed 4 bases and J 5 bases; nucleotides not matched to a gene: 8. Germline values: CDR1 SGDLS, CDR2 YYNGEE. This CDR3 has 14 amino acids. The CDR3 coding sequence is TGTGCCAGCAGCTTTGGGACGGGAGGGGACGAGCAGTACTTC. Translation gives CASSFGTGGDEQYF.

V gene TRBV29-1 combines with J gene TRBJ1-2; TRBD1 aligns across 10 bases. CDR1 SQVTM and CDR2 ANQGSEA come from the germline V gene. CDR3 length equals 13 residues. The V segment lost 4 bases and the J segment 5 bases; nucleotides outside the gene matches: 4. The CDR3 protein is CSVGQGAEYGYTF. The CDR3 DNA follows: TGCAGCGTTGGACAGGGGGCGGAATATGGCTACACCTTC.

The CDR3 DNA reads as TGCGCCAGCAGCTTGGGGGACAGGCCAACTGGAGGCACCGGGGAGCTGTTTTTT. Protein sequence: CASSLGDRPTGGTGELFF. The chain recombines TRBV5-1 with TRBJ2-2; 8 bases line up with TRBD1. Germline values: CDR1 SGHRS, CDR2 YFSETQ. The CDR3 loop spans 18 amino acids. The ends lost 0 bases at V and 4 bases at J; junction bases unmatched: 11.

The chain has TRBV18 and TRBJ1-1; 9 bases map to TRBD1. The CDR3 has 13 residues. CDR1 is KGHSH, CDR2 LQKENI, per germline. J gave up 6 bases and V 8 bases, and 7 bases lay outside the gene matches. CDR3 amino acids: CASHTGGEAEAFF. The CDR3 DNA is TGTGCCAGCCACACAGGGGGCGAGGCTGAAGCTTTCTTT.

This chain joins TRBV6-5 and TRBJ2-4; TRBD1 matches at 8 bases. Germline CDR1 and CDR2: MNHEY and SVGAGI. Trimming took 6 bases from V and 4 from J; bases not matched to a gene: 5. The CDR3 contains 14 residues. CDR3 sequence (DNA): TGTGCCAGCAGCCGGGGACAGGAGAAAAACATTCAGTACTTC. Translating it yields CASSRGQEKNIQYF.

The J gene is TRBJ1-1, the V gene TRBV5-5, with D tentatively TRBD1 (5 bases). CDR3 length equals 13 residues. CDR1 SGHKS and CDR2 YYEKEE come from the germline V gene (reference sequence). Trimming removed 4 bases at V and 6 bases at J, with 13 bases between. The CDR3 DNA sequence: TGTGCCAGCAGCACGACAGCGCTCCCTGAAGCTTTCTTT. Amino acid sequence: CASSTTALPEAFF.

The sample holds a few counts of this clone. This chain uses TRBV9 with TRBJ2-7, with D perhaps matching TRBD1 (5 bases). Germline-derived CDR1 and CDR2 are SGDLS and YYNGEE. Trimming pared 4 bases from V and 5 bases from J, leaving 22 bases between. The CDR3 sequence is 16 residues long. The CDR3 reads CASSTHPATFRDEQYF. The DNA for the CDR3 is TGTGCCAGCAGCACCCATCCAGCTACTTTCAGGGACGAGCAGTACTTC.